This section outlines one T cell receptor beta chain sequence together with its context. Its cognate antigen is unknown. The record originates from a study of CD8 T cell repertoires and HIV-1 epitope variants. The wider study: T cells were stimulated with Twenty-five Gag and Nef peptides separately. Separate from the cultures, 1M uncultured T cells served as baseline.

Sequenced by immunoSEQ multiplex PCR; TCRdb stores in-frame clones only, minus some. The table lists about 5,900 clones, about 59% of them singletons. V dropped 2 bases and J dropped 5 bases, with 8 bases sitting between them. Germline V gives CDR1 SGHNT, CDR2 YYREEE (reference sequence). This CDR3 spans 12 amino acids. What was sequenced was cultured CD8+ T cells derived from PBMCs. The TCR sequence derives from a male donor with HIV. V and J are TRBV5-4 and TRBJ2-7; a possible D gene is TRBD2 (5 bases). In DNA, the CDR3 is TGTGCCAGCAGCTTCCTAGCCGACGAGCAGTACTTC. Amino acids: CASSFLADEQYF.